The clone carrying this T cell receptor (beta chain) shows up as medium-sized by frequency. CDR1 is MNHEY, CDR2 SVGAGI, per germline. The CDR3 length is 14 residues. TRB was amplified from around 0.25 ug of peripheral blood genomic DNA per sample. TRB was amplified by touch-down multiplex PCR, primer pools A and B combined. No DNA is given; TCRdb re-called the multiplex PCR reads and lists each CDR3 protein once. The table lists about 9,500 distinct CDR3 sequences. This entry is derived from a study of T cell clusters in autoimmune cytopenias. This TCR came from a human donor with an autoimmune cytopenia or autoimmune hepatitis (not recorded which). The V and J genes are TRBV6-5 and TRBJ2-7. The material sequenced was peripheral blood. CDR3: CASSFDTLGYEQYF.